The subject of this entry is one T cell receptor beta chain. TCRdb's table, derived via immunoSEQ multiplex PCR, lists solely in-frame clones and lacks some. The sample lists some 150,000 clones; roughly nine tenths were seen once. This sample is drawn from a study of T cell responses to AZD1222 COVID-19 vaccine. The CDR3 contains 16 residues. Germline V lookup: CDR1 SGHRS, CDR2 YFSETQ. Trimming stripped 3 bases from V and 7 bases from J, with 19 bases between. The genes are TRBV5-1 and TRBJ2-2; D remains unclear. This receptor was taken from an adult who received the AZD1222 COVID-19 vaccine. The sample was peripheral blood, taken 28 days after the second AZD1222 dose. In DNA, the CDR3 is TGCGCCAGCAGCTACTCCTCAGGTTTTACGGGCGGGGAGCTGTTTTTT. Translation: CASSYSSGFTGGELFF.